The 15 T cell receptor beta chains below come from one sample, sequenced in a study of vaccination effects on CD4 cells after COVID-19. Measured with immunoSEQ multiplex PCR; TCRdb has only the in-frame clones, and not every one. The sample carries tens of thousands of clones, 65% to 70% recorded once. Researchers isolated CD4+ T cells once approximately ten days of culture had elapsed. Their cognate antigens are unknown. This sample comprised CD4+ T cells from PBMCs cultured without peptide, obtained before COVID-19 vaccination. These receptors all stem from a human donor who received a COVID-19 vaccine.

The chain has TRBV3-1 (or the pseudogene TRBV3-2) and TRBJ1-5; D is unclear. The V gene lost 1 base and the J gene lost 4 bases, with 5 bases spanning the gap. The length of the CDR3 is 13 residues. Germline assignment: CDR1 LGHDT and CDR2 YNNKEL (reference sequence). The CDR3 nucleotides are TGTGCCAGCAGCCAAGGAGGAAATCAGCCCCAGCATTTT. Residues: CASSQGGNQPQHF.

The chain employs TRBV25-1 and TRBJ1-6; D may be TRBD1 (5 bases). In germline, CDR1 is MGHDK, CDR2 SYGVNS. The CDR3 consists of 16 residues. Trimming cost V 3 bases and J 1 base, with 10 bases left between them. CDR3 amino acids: CASSDVGGSYNSPLHF. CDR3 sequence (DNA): TGTGCCAGCAGTGATGTCGGGGGATCCTATAATTCACCCCTCCACTTT.

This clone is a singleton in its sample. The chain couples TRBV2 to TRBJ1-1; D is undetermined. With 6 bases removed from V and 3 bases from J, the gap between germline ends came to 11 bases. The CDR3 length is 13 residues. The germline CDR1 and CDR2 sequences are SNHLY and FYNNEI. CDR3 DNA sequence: TGTGCCAGCAGGGAGGGCGAATACACTGAAGCTTTCTTT. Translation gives CASREGEYTEAFF. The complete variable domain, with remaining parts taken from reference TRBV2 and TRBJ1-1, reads EPEVTQTPSHQVTQMGQEVILRCVPISNHLYFYWYRQILGQKVEFLVSFYNNEISEKSEIFDDQFSVERPDGSNFTLKIRSTKLEDSAMYFCASREGEYTEAFFGQGTRLTVV.

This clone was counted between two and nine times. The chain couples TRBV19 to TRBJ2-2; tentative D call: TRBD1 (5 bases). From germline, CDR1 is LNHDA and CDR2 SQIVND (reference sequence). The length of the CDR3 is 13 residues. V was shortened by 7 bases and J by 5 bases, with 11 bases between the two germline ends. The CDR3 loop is CASNRQSTGELFF. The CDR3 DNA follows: TGTGCCAGTAATAGACAGTCTACCGGGGAGCTGTTTTTT.

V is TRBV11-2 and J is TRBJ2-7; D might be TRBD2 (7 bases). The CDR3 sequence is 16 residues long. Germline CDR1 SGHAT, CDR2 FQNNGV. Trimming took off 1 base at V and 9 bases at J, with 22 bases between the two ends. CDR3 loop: CASSLGPGGVLLVQYF. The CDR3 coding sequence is TGTGCCAGCAGCTTAGGCCCGGGGGGCGTACTATTAGTGCAGTACTTC.

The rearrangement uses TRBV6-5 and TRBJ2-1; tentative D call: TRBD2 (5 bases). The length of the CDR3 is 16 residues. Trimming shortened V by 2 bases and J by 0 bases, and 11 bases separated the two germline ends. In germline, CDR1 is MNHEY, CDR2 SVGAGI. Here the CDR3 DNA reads TGTGCCAGCAGTTACCTTCTTAGCGCCTCCTACAATGAGCAGTTCTTC. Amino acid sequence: CASSYLLSASYNEQFF.

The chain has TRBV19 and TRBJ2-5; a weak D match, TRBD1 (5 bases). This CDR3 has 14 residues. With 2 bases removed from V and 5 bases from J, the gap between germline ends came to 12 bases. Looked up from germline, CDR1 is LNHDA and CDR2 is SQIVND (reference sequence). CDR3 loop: CASSISGNYETQYF. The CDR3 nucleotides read TGTGCCAGTAGTATATCAGGGAATTACGAGACCCAGTACTTC. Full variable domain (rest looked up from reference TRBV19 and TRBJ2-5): DGGITQSPKYLFRKEGQNVTLSCEQNLNHDAMYWYRQDPGQGLRLIYYSQIVNDFQKGDIAEGYSVSREKKESFPLTVTSAQKNPTAFYLCASSISGNYETQYFGPGTRLLVL.

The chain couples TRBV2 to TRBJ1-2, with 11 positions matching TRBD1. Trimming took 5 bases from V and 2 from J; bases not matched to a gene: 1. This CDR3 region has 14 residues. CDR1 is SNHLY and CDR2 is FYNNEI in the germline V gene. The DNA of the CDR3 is TGTGCCAGCAGTCGGACAGGGGGCAACTATGGCTACACCTTC. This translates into CASSRTGGNYGYTF.

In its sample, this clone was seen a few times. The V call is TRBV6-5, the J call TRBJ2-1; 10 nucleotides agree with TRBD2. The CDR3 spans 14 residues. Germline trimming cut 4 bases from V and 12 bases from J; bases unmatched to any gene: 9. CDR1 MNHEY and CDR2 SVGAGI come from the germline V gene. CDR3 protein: CASSSGTSELPQFF. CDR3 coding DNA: TGTGCCAGCAGTTCCGGGACTAGCGAGCTCCCGCAGTTCTTC.

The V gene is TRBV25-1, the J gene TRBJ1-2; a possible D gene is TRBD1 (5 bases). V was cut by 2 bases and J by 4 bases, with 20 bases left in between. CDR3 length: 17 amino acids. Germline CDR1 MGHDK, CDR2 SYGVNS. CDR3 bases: TGTGCCAGCAGTGAAGGGGCACAGCCACCCTACTTCTATGGCTACACCTTC. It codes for CASSEGAQPPYFYGYTF.

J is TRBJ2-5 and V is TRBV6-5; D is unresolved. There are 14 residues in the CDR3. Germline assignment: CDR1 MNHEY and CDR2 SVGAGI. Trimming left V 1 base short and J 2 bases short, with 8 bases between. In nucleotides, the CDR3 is TGTGCCAGCAGTTACTATGGCAAGCAAGAGACCCAGTACTTC. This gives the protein CASSYYGKQETQYF.

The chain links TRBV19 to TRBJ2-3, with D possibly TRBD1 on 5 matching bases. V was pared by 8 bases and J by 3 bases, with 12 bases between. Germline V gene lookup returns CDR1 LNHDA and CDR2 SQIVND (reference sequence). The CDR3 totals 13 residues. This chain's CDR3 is CASHGRVTDTQYF. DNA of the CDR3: TGTGCCAGTCACGGCAGGGTTACAGATACGCAGTATTTT.

In nucleotides, the CDR3 is TGTGCCAGCAGGGGACAGGGTCCTGAAAAACTGTTTTTT. Translated, it gives CASRGQGPEKLFF. J is TRBJ1-4 and V is TRBV25-1; 9 bases are shared with TRBD1. V gave up 6 bases and J gave up 7 bases; unmatched junction bases: 3. The germline V gene has CDR1 MGHDK and CDR2 SYGVNS. The CDR3 runs to 13 residues.

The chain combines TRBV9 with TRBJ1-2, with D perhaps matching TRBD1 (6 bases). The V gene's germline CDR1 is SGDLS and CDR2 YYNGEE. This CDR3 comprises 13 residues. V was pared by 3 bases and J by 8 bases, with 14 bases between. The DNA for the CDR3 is TGTGCCAGCAGCGGGGAACAGGGCTGGGGCTACACCTTC. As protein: CASSGEQGWGYTF.

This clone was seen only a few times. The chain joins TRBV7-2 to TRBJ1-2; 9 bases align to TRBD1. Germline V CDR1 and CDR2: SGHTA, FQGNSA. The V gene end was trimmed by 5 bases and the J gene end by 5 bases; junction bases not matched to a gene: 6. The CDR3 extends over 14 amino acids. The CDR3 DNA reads TGTGCCAGCAGCCCGGGACAGGGCTGGTATGGCTACACCTTC. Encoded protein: CASSPGQGWYGYTF.